The clone carrying this T cell receptor (beta chain) was counted many times. Its cognate antigen is unknown. This record belongs to a study of neurological immune-mediated disorders. Study observations and caveats: Expansion of TCR clones was greatest in HTLV-1-associated myelopathy and smallest in multiple sclerosis, where it fell below that of healthy controls. Phylogenetic grouping assigned the repertoires of 18 of 34 multiple sclerosis patients to a single related-CDR3 cluster, representing a possible signature.

TCRdb called the 5' RACE reads again in MiXCR, with one record for every CDR3 protein. The table has 40,000 to 60,000 distinct CDR3 sequences, 3% to 3.5% seen once. This CDR3 has 16 residues. Germline lookup yields CDR1 MRHNA and CDR2 SNTAGT. Trimming cost V 5 bases and J 3 bases; bases outside gene matches: 9. The unsorted libraries were generated from a total of 2 million PBMCs, which had been stored in RNAlater at -80 C. The TCR originated in a man aged 40-50 years with multiple sclerosis. The gene calls are TRBV6-4 and TRBJ2-1; 8 bases map to TRBD2. The sample consisted of PBMCs. CDR3 amino acids: CASSSRVSGDYNEQFF. Written as DNA, the CDR3 is TGTGCCAGCAGTTCTAGGGTTAGCGGGGACTACAATGAGCAGTTCTTC.